Listed here is a single TCR beta chain. Authors' processing steps: Amplification of reference gene primers was used by the study to estimate nucleated cell counts. Measured with immunoSEQ multiplex PCR; TCRdb has only the in-frame clones, and not every one. V and J calls and clone size are copied from that table; D and trimming were computed from the DNA. There are approximately 130,000 clones in the sample; roughly four fifths occur only once, and 18% lies in the top ten. Germline V lookup: CDR1 MGHRA, CDR2 YSYEKL. The CDR3 length is 16 residues. The V segment lost 4 bases and the J segment 4 bases; nucleotides outside the gene matches: 11. The data were taken from a study of blood T cell repertoires in COVID-19. Recovered status in Cohort 3 required two negative PCRs, clearance, or symptom resolution.

The J gene is TRBJ1-1, the V gene TRBV4-1, with 8 bases that match TRBD1. The TCR comes from a man younger than 40 who had recovered from COVID-19. The sample comprised PBMCs or T cells enriched from blood (not recorded which). CDR3 DNA sequence: TGCGCCAGCAGCCCCGGGAACAGGGGGTCTCCCACTGAAGCTTTCTTT. It is translated as CASSPGNRGSPTEAFF.